This entry describes one T cell receptor beta chain. This sample stems from a study of blood T cell repertoires in COVID-19. Study-level information: Acute and convalescent COVID-19 samples came from the United States, Italy and Spain. Sources were T cells, B-cell-depleted T cells, or PBMCs; the material itself was cDNA or gDNA.

In the authors' methods: The assay estimated nucleated cells by amplifying reference gene primers. Produced via immunoSEQ multiplex PCR; TCRdb's table is partial and in-frame only. From that table come the V and J calls and clone size; the DNA was used to work out D and trimming. The repertoire has 20,000 to 30,000 clones, 90% of them found once; the top ten carry 11%. The source is a man between 65 and 85 years old with acute or convalescent COVID-19. Sequenced sample: peripheral blood.

In DNA form, the CDR3 reads TGTGCCAGCAGTTTATCCGGCGCGGCCTACGAGCAGTACTTC. This sequence encodes CASSLSGAAYEQYF. The chain couples TRBV27 to TRBJ2-7, with D hard to call. Between the trimmed V and J ends, which lost 0 bases and 2 bases, there was a span of 8 bases. CDR1 and CDR2 from the germline V gene are MNHEY and SMNVEV (reference sequence). The CDR3 covers 14 residues.